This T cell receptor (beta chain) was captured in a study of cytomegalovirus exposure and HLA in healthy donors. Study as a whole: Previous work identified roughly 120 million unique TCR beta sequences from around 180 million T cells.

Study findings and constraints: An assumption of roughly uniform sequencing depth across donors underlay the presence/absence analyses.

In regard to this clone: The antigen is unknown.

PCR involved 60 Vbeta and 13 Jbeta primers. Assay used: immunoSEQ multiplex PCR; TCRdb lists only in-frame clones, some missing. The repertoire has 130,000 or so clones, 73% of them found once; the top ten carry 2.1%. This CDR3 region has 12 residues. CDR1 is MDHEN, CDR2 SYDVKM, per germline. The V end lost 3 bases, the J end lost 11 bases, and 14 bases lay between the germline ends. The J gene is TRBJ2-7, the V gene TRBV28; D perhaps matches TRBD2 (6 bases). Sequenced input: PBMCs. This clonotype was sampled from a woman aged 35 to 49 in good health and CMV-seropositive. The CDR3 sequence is CASSLSPPGEYF. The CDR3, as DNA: TGTGCCAGCAGTTTGAGCCCACCGGGGGAGTACTTC.